This T cell receptor (beta chain) was retrieved from a study of T-cell reconstitution after alpha-beta-depleted transplantation in children. Germline V gene data show CDR1 as SGDLS and CDR2 as YYNGEE. The V end was cut by 0 bases, the J end by 8 bases, with 14 bases between. CDR3 length: 14 residues. Researchers prepared the TCRbeta library using unique molecular identifiers, the study reports. TCRdb processed the PCR reads anew with MiXCR; each CDR3 protein has one entry. The sample records about 500,000 distinct CDR3 sequences, approximately 32% being singletons. This specimen was PBMCs from the stem cell graft donor, taken from the stem cell graft. This sequence originates from a human donor who donated a stem cell graft to a child with aplastic anemia. The gene calls are TRBV9 and TRBJ1-1; no definite D call. This CDR3 reads CASSVDWSHPEAFF. The CDR3 DNA reads TGTGCCAGCAGCGTAGACTGGAGCCATCCAGAAGCTTTCTTT.